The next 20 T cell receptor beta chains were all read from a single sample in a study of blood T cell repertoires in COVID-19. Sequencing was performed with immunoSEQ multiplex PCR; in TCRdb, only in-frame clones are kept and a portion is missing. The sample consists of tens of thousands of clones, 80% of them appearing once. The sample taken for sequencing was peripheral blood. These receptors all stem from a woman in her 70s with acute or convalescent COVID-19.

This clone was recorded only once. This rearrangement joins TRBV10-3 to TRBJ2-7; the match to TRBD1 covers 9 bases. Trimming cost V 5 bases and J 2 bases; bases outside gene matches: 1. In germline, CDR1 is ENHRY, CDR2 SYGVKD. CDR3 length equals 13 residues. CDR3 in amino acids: CAISWTGAYEQYF. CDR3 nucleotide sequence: TGTGCCATCAGTTGGACAGGGGCCTACGAGCAGTACTTC.

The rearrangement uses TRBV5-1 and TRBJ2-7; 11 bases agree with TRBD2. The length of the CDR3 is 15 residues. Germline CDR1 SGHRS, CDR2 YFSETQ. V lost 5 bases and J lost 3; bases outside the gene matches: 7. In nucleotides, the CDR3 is TGCGCCAGCAGAATAGCGGGGGGGCCCAACTACGAGCAGTACTTC. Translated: CASRIAGGPNYEQYF.

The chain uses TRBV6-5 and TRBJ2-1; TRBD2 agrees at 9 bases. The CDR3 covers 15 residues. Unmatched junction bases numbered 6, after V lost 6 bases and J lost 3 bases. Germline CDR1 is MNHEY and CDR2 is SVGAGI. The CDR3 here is CASSWTSEDYNEQFF. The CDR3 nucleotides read TGTGCCAGCAGCTGGACTAGCGAGGACTACAATGAGCAGTTCTTC.

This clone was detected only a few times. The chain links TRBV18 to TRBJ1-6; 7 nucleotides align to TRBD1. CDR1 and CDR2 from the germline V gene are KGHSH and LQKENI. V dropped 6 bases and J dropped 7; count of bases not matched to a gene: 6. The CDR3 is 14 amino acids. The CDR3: CASSRQGGNSPLHF. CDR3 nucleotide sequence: TGTGCCAGCTCCCGACAGGGCGGCAATTCACCCCTCCACTTT.

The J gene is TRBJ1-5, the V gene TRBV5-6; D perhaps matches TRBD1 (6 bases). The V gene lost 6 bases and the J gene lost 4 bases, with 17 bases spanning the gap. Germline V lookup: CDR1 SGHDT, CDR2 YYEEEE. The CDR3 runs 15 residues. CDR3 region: CASTNWGGVNQPQHF. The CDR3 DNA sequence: TGTGCCAGCACCAACTGGGGGGGCGTAAATCAGCCCCAGCATTTT.

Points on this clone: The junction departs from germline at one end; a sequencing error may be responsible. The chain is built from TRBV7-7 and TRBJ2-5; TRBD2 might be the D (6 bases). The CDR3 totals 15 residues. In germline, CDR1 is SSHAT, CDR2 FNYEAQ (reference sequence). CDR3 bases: TGTGCTAGCAGCTCAAATACGGGAGTCCAAGAGACCCAGTACTTC. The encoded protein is CASSSNTGVQETQYF. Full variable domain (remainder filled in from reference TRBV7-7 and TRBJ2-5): GAGVSQSPRYKVTKRGQDVTLRCDPISSHATLYWYQQALGQGPEFLTYFNYEAQPDKSGLPSDRFSAERPEGSISTLTIQRTEQRDSAMYRCASSSNTGVQETQYFGPGTRLLVL.

CDR3 residues: CASTDYPLGRQDTQYF. In nucleotides, the CDR3 is TGTGCCAGCACCGACTACCCACTAGGGAGGCAGGATACGCAGTATTTT. The chain combines TRBV27 with TRBJ2-3; TRBD2 might be the D (6 bases). The V gene's germline CDR1 is MNHEY and CDR2 SMNVEV (reference sequence). The V and J ends lost 7 bases and 6 bases respectively, with 23 bases between them. CDR3 length: 16 amino acids.

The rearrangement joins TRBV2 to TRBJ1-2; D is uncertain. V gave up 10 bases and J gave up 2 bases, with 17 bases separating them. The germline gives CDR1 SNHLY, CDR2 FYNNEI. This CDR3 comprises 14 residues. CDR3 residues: CATGSGDLNYGYTF. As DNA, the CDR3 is TGTGCCACCGGGTCCGGGGATTTAAACTATGGCTACACCTTC.

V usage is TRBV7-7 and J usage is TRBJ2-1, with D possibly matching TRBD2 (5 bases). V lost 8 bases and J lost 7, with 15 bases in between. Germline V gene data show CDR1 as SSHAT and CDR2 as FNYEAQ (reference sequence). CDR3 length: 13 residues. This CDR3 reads CASLFARGNEQFF. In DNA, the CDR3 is TGTGCCAGCTTGTTTGCGAGAGGGAATGAGCAGTTCTTC.

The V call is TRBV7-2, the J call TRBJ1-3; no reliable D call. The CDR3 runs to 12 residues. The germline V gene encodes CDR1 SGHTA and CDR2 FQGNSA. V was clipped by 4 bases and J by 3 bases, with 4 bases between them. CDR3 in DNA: TGTGCCAGCAGCTCCAATGGAAACACCATATATTTT. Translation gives CASSSNGNTIYF.

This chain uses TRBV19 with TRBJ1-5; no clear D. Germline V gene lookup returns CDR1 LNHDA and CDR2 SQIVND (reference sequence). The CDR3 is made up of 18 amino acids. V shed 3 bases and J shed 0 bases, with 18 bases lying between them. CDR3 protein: CASSMTLSNSYSNQPQHF. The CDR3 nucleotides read TGTGCCAGTAGTATGACCCTTTCCAACAGCTATAGCAATCAGCCCCAGCATTTT. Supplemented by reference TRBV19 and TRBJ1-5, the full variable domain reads DGGITQSPKYLFRKEGQNVTLSCEQNLNHDAMYWYRQDPGQGLRLIYYSQIVNDFQKGDIAEGYSVSREKKESFPLTVTSAQKNPTAFYLCASSMTLSNSYSNQPQHFGDGTRLSIL.

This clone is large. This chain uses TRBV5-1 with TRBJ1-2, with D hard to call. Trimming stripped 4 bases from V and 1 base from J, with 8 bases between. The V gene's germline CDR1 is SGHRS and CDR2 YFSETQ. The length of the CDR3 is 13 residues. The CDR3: CASSTDFNYGYTF. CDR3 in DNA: TGCGCCAGCAGCACCGACTTTAACTATGGCTACACCTTC.

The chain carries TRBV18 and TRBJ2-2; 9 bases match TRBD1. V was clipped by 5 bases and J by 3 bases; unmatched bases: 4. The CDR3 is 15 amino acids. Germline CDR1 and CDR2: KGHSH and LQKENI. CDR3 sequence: CASSVRQGDTGELFF. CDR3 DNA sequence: TGTGCCAGCTCAGTTCGACAGGGGGACACCGGGGAGCTGTTTTTT. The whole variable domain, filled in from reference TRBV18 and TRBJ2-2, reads NAGVMQNPRHLVRRRGQEARLRCSPMKGHSHVYWYRQLPEEGLKFMVYLQKENIIDESGMPKERFSAEFPKEGPSILRIQQVVRGDSAAYFCASSVRQGDTGELFFGEGSRLTVL.

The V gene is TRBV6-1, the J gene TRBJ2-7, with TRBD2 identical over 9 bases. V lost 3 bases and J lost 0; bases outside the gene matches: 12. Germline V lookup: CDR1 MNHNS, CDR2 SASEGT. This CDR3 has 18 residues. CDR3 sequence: CASSDGSGGPRASYEQYF. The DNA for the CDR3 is TGTGCCAGCAGTGACGGTAGCGGGGGACCGAGAGCCTCCTACGAGCAGTACTTC.

CDR3 bases: TGTGCCAGCAGCTTACTACAGTTCGGCTACACCTTC. It specifies CASSLLQFGYTF. The chain joins TRBV7-9 to TRBJ1-2; D uncertain. In germline, CDR1 is SEHNR, CDR2 FQNEAQ (reference sequence). Between the trimmed V and J ends, which lost 2 bases and 8 bases, there was a span of 9 bases. There are 12 residues in the CDR3.

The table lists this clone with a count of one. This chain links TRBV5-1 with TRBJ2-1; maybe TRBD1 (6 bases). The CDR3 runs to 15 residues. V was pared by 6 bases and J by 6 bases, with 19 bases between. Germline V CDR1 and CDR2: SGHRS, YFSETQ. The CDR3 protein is CASTVVAGDFNEQFF. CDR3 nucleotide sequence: TGCGCCAGCACAGTGGTGGCAGGGGATTTCAATGAGCAGTTCTTC.

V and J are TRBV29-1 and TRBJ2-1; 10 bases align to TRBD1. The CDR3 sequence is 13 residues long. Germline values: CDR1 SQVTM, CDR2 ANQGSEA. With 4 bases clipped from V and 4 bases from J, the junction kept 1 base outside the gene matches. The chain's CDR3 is CSVGTGGYNEQFF. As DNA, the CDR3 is TGCAGCGTTGGGACAGGGGGTTACAATGAGCAGTTCTTC.

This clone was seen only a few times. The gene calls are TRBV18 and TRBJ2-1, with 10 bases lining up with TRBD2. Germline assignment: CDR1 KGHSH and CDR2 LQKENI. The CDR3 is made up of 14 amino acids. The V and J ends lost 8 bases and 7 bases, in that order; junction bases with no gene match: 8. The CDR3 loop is CASHSGREGNEQFF. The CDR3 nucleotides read TGTGCCAGCCACAGCGGGAGGGAGGGAAATGAGCAGTTCTTC.

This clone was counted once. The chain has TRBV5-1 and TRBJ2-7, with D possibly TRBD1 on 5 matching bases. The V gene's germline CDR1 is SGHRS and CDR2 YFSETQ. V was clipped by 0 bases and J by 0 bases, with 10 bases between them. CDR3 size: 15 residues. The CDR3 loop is CASSLEGVGSYEQYF. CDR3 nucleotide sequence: TGCGCCAGCAGCTTGGAAGGGGTGGGCTCCTACGAGCAGTACTTC.

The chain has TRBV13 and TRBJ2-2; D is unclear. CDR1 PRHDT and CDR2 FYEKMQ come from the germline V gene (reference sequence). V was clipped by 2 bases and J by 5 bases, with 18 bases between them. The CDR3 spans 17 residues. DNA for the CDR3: TGTGCCAGCAGCTTAATTACAGACCAAACCCCTACCGGGGAGCTGTTTTTT. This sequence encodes CASSLITDQTPTGELFF.